This TCR beta chain was identified during a study of blood T cell repertoires in COVID-19. The table came from immunoSEQ multiplex PCR; TCRdb's copy has only in-frame clones and leaves some out. This sample has 140,000 to 150,000 clones, with just over 85% found just once. The CDR3 has 16 residues. V lost 5 bases and J lost 2; bases outside the gene matches: 9. Germline lookup yields CDR1 LGHNA and CDR2 YSLEER. Source material: PBMCs or T cells enriched from blood (not recorded which). This clonotype originated in a man in his fifties who had recovered from COVID-19. The chain uses TRBV4-3 and TRBJ2-1, with 7 positions matching TRBD2. This chain's CDR3 is CASSSLGGGPYNEQFF. As DNA, the CDR3 is TGCGCCAGCAGCTCCCTCGGGGGAGGGCCCTACAATGAGCAGTTCTTC.